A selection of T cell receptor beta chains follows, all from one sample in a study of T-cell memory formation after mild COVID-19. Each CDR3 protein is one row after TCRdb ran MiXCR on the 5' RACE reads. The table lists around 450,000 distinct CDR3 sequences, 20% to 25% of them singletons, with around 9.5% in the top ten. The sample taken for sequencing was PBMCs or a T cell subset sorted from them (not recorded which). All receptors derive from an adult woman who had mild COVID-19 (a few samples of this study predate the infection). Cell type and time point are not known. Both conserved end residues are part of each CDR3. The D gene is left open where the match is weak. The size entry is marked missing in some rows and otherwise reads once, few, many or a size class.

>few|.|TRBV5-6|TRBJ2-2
CASSLRGGSGELFF
TGTGCCAGCAGCTTAAGGGGGGGGTCCGGGGAGCTGTTTTTT
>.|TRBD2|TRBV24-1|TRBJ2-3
CATSDYSGGLTDTQYF
TGTGCCACCAGTGATTATAGCGGGGGGCTCACAGATACGCAGTATTTT
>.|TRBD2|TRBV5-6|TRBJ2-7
CASSWGTSVSYEQYF
TGTGCCAGCAGCTGGGGGACTAGCGTTTCCTACGAGCAGTACTTC
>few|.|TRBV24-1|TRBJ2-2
CATSHGEELFF
TGTGCCACCTCCCATGGCGAGGAGCTGTTTTTT
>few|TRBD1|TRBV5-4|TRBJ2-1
CASSLLDRGHNEQFF
TGTGCCAGCAGCCTCCTGGATAGGGGGCACAATGAGCAGTTCTTC
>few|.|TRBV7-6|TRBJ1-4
CASSLGSARNEKLFF
TGTGCCAGCAGCTTAGGGTCAGCCCGTAATGAAAAACTGTTTTTT
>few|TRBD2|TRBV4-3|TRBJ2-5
CASSPGGFQETQYF
TGCGCCAGCAGCCCCGGGGGGTTCCAAGAGACCCAGTACTTC
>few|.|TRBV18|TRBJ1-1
CASSPPAGSNTEAFF
TGTGCCAGCTCACCACCGGCAGGCTCGAACACTGAAGCTTTCTTT
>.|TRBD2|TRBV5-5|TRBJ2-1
CASSLGRALAGGISEEQFF
TGTGCCAGCAGCTTGGGACGGGCCCTAGCGGGGGGAATTTCAGAGGAGCAGTTCTTC
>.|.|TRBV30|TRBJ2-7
CAWKGSLEQYF
TGTGCCTGGAAGGGGTCTTTAGAGCAGTACTTC
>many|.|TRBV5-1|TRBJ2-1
CASSSDNEQFF
TGTGCCAGCAGCTCTGACAATGAGCAGTTCTTC
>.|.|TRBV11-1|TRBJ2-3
CASSYYRTSTDTQYF
TGTGCCAGCAGCTATTACAGGACTAGCACAGATACGCAGTATTTT
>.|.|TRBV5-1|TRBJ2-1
CASSLESGEQFF
TGCGCCAGCAGCTTGGAAAGCGGTGAGCAGTTCTTC
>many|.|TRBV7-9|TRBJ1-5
CASSLTLNQPQHF
TGTGCCAGCAGCTTAACGTTAAATCAGCCCCAGCATTTT
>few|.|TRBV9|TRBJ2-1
CASSGSRAGAYNEQFF
TGTGCCAGCAGCGGATCCCGCGCTGGGGCCTACAATGAGCAGTTCTTC
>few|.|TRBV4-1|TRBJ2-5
CASSQGRVGGETQYF
TGCGCCAGCAGCCAGGGCAGGGTGGGAGGAGAGACCCAGTACTTC
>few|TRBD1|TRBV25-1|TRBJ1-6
CASSERGRGNSPLHF
TGTGCCAGCAGTGAAAGGGGCAGGGGGAATTCACCCCTCCACTTT
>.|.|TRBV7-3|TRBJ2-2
CASSSRTAGTGELFF
TGTGCCAGCAGCTCCCGGACGGCGGGCACCGGGGAGCTGTTTTTT
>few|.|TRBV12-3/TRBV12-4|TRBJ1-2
CASSFGGGGTYGYTF
TGTGCCAGCAGTTTCGGAGGAGGTGGGACCTATGGCTACACCTTC
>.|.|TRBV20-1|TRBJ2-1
CSAIRDRSSNEQFF
TGCAGTGCGATTAGGGACCGCTCCTCCAATGAGCAGTTCTTC
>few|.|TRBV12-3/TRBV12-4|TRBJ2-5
CASSPPRGETQYF
TGTGCCAGCAGTCCCCCCCGGGGAGAGACCCAGTACTTC
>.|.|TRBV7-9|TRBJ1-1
CASSADSEAFF
TGTGCCAGCAGCGCAGACAGTGAAGCTTTCTTT
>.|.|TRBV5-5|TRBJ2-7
CASSLEQNYEQYF
TGTGCCAGCAGCTTGGAACAGAACTACGAGCAGTACTTC
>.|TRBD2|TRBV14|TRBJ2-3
CASSQTASGRVKADTQYF
TGTGCCAGCAGTCAAACAGCTAGCGGGAGAGTGAAAGCAGATACGCAGTATTTT
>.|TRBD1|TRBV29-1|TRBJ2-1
CSVDRGQYNEQFF
TGCAGCGTTGACAGGGGGCAATACAATGAGCAGTTCTTC
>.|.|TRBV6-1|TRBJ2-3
CASSPGRWRGWGTDTQYF
TGTGCCAGCAGCCCGGGCAGATGGAGGGGGTGGGGCACAGATACGCAGTATTTT
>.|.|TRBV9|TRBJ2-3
CASSVGIGGVSTDTQYF
TGTGCCAGCAGCGTAGGCATCGGCGGGGTTAGCACAGATACGCAGTATTTT
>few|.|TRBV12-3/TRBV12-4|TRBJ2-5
CASSFGEGTQYF
TGTGCCAGCAGTTTCGGAGAAGGGACCCAGTACTTC
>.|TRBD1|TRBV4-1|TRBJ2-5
CASMGQDFQETQYF
TGCGCCAGCATGGGACAGGACTTCCAAGAGACCCAGTACTTC
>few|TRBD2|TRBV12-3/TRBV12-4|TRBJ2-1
CASSLRAGGVHEQFF
TGTGCCAGCAGTTTAAGGGCGGGGGGGGTCCATGAGCAGTTCTTC
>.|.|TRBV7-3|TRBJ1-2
CASSLLGTGDGYTF
TGTGCCAGCAGCCTCTTAGGTACGGGCGATGGCTACACCTTC